One and the same sample provided the 27 T cell receptor beta chains below, sequenced in a study of tumor-infiltrating lymphocytes in primary liver carcinoma. Joint extraction of RNA and DNA used about 17-33 mg of bulk tissue that was unsorted. With around 490 ng total RNA as template and a constant-region primer, TCR beta cDNA was made. For TCR beta, libraries were produced by three nested multiplex PCR rounds using slightly modified ARM-PCR. The first two PCR rounds, around 11 cycles each, used TRBV1-TRBV30 forward primers and a C-beta reverse primer. TCRdb used MiXCR to reprocess the multiplex PCR reads, holding one entry per CDR3 protein. In the table there are tens of thousands of distinct CDR3 sequences, over 65% of which are singletons. The sample consisted of liver tumor tissue from sampling region 4. Subset described: tumor region T4, right-lateral pole. The receptor source for this set is a man in his forties with primary liver carcinoma and hepatitis B virus infection.

V usage is TRBV6-5 and J usage is TRBJ2-7; D remains unclear. The V end lost 11 bases, the J end lost 0 bases, and 14 bases lay between the germline ends. This CDR3 contains 13 residues. Looked up from germline, CDR1 is MNHEY and CDR2 is SVGAGI. CDR3 amino acids: CAVEAASSYEQYF. The CDR3 nucleotides read TGTGCCGTGGAAGCTGCCTCCTCCTACGAGCAGTACTTC.

Notes on this clonotype: It may be a read error: a sequence one base away is much more abundant. The V call is TRBV9, the J call TRBJ1-1; a weak D match, TRBD1 (6 bases). CDR1 and CDR2 (germline): SGDLS, YYNGEE. The CDR3 has 15 residues. CDR3: CAISVDGQPITEAFF. The CDR3 nucleotides are TGTGCCATCAGCGTAGATGGACAGCCGATCACTGAAGCTTTCTTT.

Remarks on this clonotype: The junction differs from germline at one of its ends, possibly a read error. The chain joins TRBV28 to TRBJ2-7, with 7 bases lining up with TRBD1. The CDR3 consists of 16 residues. From germline, CDR1 is MDHEN and CDR2 SYDVKM. The DNA of the CDR3 is TGTGCCAGCAGTTTAGAGGGGGCTTTTGGGACCTACGAGCAGTATTTC. The encoded protein is CASSLEGAFGTYEQYF.

Concerning this clonotype: In this CDR3 the conserved last residue, phenylalanine or tryptophan, is missing, so a read error is likely. The chain is built from TRBV7-2 and TRBJ2-5, with D possibly TRBD2 on 6 matching bases. The CDR3 totals 15 residues. Germline V gene lookup returns CDR1 SGHTA and CDR2 FQGNSA. Trimming left V 7 bases short and J 5 bases short, with 20 bases between. The chain's CDR3 is CASNSGRSGFETQYL. CDR3 bases: TGTGCCAGCAACTCTGGACGTAGCGGTTTTGAGACCCAGTACCTC.

This clonotype came up many times. The chain is built from TRBV28 and TRBJ2-4, with no clear D. The length of the CDR3 is 16 residues. CDR1 and CDR2 from the germline V gene are MDHEN and SYDVKM. V was trimmed by 5 bases and J by 1 base, leaving 15 bases between them. The CDR3 sequence is CASSTYRAKAKNIQYF. CDR3 DNA: TGTGCCAGCAGTACATACCGGGCCAAGGCCAAAAACATTCAGTACTTC.

In the case of this clonotype: This CDR3 fails to terminate in the conserved phenylalanine or tryptophan, so it likely reflects a read error. The chain employs TRBV5-1 and TRBJ2-7; D is possibly TRBD2 (6 bases). Trimming shortened V by 1 base and J by 1 base, and 12 bases separated the two germline ends. The CDR3 sequence is 15 residues long. Germline CDR1 SGHRS, CDR2 YFSETQ. The CDR3 is CASSLRNGRSYEQYL. Here the CDR3 DNA reads TGCGCCAGCAGCTTGAGAAACGGGAGATCCTACGAGCAGTACCTC.

As for this clonotype: The junction shows a germline mismatch at one end, possibly a read error. This rearrangement joins TRBV29-1 to TRBJ2-5; no definite D call. Germline V CDR1 and CDR2: SQVTM, ANQGSEA. CDR3 length equals 14 residues. The CDR3 is CSFRTASFQEIQYF. CDR3 bases: TGCAGCTTTAGAACAGCATCGTTTCAGGAGATCCAGTACTTC.

This clonotype came up once. This chain links TRBV29-1 with TRBJ2-1, with 11 nucleotides matching TRBD2. The germline gives CDR1 SQVTM, CDR2 ANQGSEA. The V segment lost 4 bases and the J segment 8 bases; nucleotides outside the gene matches: 10. The CDR3 totals 15 residues. This CDR3 reads CSVVPLLAGGYEQFF. CDR3 bases: TGCAGCGTTGTCCCCCTCCTAGCGGGAGGTTATGAGCAGTTCTTC.

The chain joins TRBV6-6 to TRBJ2-7; D is undetermined. CDR1 and CDR2 from the germline V gene are MNHNY and SVGAGI (reference sequence). Trimming took 4 bases from V and 0 from J, leaving 13 bases between them. This CDR3 comprises 15 residues. In DNA form, the CDR3 reads TGTGCCAGCAGTTCTCCCCACCTGAACTCCTACGAGCAGTACTTC. Its translation: CASSSPHLNSYEQYF.

In this sample, this clonotype turned up once. The junction departs from germline at one end; a sequencing error may be responsible. This rearrangement joins TRBV29-1 to TRBJ1-1, with a tentative D call TRBD1 (6 bases). Germline V gene lookup returns CDR1 SQVTM and CDR2 ANQGSEA. The CDR3 runs to 12 residues. CDR3 sequence (DNA): TGTAGCGTGGGGGCAGGCATGAATGAAGCTTTCTTT. This gives the protein CSVGAGMNEAFF. Full variable domain (missing parts from reference TRBV29-1 and TRBJ1-1): SAVISQKPSRDICQRGTSLTIQCQVDSQVTMMFWYRQQPGQSLTLIATANQGSEATYESGFVIDKFPISRPNLTFSTLTVSNMSPEDSSIYLCSVGAGMNEAFFGQGTRLTVV.

Turning to this clonotype: The junction differs from germline at one of its ends, possibly a read error. This chain joins TRBV11-2 and TRBJ2-7; perhaps TRBD2 as D (6 bases). The CDR3 has 13 residues. Germline CDR1 reads SGHAT; CDR2 reads FQNNGV. CDR3 amino acids: CVSSLSERVQLYF. CDR3 DNA: TGTGTCAGCAGCTTAAGTGAGCGGGTCCAGCTGTATTTC. Filled out from reference TRBV11-2 and TRBJ2-7, the complete variable domain reads EAGVAQSPRYKIIEKRQSVAFWCNPISGHATLYWYQQILGQGPKLLIQFQNNGVVDDSQLPKDRFSAERLKGVDSTLKIQPAKLEDSAVYLCVSSLSERVQLYFGPGTRLTVT.

This clonotype was recorded many times. V gene TRBV20-1 combines with J gene TRBJ2-1; TRBD2 agrees at 7 bases. CDR1 is DFQATT and CDR2 is SNEGSKA in the germline V gene (reference sequence). V gave up 5 bases and J gave up 1 base; unmatched junction bases: 5. The CDR3 spans 14 residues. The CDR3 coding sequence is TGCAGTGCTCCTCGGGAGGTTTCCTACAATGAGCAGTTCTTC. This translates into CSAPREVSYNEQFF.

Note on this clonotype: The final CDR3 position lacks the conserved phenylalanine or tryptophan, pointing to a likely read error. The chain combines TRBV13 with TRBJ2-7; D is undetermined. Per germline, CDR1 PRHDT and CDR2 FYEKMQ (reference sequence). V was cut by 4 bases and J by 6 bases, with 16 bases left in between. The CDR3 has 14 amino acids. For the CDR3, the DNA is TGTGCCAGCAGCTCCTATAGTTATTCGGGCGAGCAGTACCTC. It encodes CASSSYSYSGEQYL.

As regards this clonotype: Because the CDR3's place on the DNA is in doubt, the DNA is left out and the CDR3 is given as listed by TCRdb. The V and J genes are TRBV4-2 and TRBJ1-2; the table gives TRBD1 as D, unverified against the DNA. A total of 15 residues make up the CDR3, ends included. Germline CDR1 reads LGHNA; CDR2 reads YNFKEQ. Here the CDR3 reads CVSSQGARSPYGCTF.

Comment on this clonotype: One junction end disagrees with the germline gene, perhaps due to a read error. The chain carries TRBV29-1 and TRBJ2-7; no definite D call. CDR3 length: 14 amino acids. The germline gives CDR1 SQVTM, CDR2 ANQGSEA. This CDR3 reads CSVWTIQTSYEQCF. The CDR3 DNA reads TGCAGCGTTTGGACGATTCAAACGTCCTACGAACAGTGCTTC.

In the case of this clonotype: Germline is not matched at one junction end, which may reflect a read error. The chain uses TRBV5-4 and TRBJ2-2; D may be TRBD2 (6 bases). The CDR3 length is 14 residues. The germline gives CDR1 SGHNT, CDR2 YYREEE (reference sequence). CDR3 nucleotide sequence: TGTGCCAGCAGCTTTGATGAGCGCACCCGGGAGCCGTTTTTT. It translates to CASSFDERTREPFF.

The CDR3 region is CASSSPGTSGTKRIQYF. The CDR3 region has the DNA TGTGCCAGCAGCTCTCCCGGGACTAGCGGGACAAAAAGGATTCAGTACTTC. The V and J genes are TRBV11-1 and TRBJ2-4; 13 bases line up with TRBD2. The CDR3 has 17 residues. The junction had 13 bases not matched to a gene; V was cut back by 4 bases and J by 10 bases. Germline CDR1 SGHAT, CDR2 FQDESV (reference sequence).

Notes on this clonotype: Sequence at one end of the junction differs from germline and may be a read error. This chain uses TRBV5-1 with TRBJ1-2; D remains ambiguous. The CDR3 is 13 amino acids. CDR1 is SGHRS and CDR2 is YFSETQ in the germline V gene. CDR3 in DNA: TGTGCCAGCAGCTCGCTGTCGGACTATGGCTACACCTTC. As protein: CASSSLSDYGYTF.

This clonotype was recorded only once. One end of the junction is discordant with germline, which a read error may explain. V usage is TRBV11-1 and J usage is TRBJ2-4; TRBD2 matches 9 bases. Germline lookup yields CDR1 SGHAT and CDR2 FQDESV (reference sequence). This CDR3 has 17 amino acids. The CDR3 DNA follows: TGCGCCAGCAGCTTTCCCGGGACTAGCAGGACTAAGAACATTCAGTACTTC. Protein: CASSFPGTSRTKNIQYF.

As regards this clonotype: It may be a read error: a sequence one base away is much more abundant. The chain couples TRBV6-4 to TRBJ2-2; tentatively, D is TRBD1 (6 bases). The CDR3 is 14 amino acids. Germline CDR1 reads MRHNA; CDR2 reads SNTAGT. CDR3 residues: CANSDGEGAGELFF. The CDR3 coding sequence is TGCGCCAACAGTGACGGAGAGGGGGCCGGGGAGCTGTTTTTT.

The sample holds many counts of this clonotype. This chain links TRBV7-3 with TRBJ2-1, with TRBD2 identical over 7 bases. This CDR3 has 14 amino acids. Trimming at V came to 5 bases and at J to 9 bases, leaving 10 bases not matched to a gene. Germline CDR1 SGHTA, CDR2 FQGTGA. The CDR3 reads CASSKRGGGGEQFF. CDR3 DNA sequence: TGTGCCAGCAGCAAACGGGGTGGGGGGGGTGAGCAGTTCTTC.

Comment on this clonotype: At one boundary the junction diverges from the germline segment, which might be a read error. J is TRBJ1-5 and V is TRBV11-2; D is perhaps TRBD1 (6 bases). CDR1 SGHAT and CDR2 FQNNGV come from the germline V gene. The CDR3 sequence is 16 residues long. CDR3 sequence reads: CASGLKGGLTNQPQHF. The CDR3 DNA is TGTGCTAGCGGCCTAAAAGGGGGACTGACGAATCAGCCTCAGCATTTT. Filled out from reference TRBV11-2 and TRBJ1-5, the complete variable domain reads EAGVAQSPRYKIIEKRQSVAFWCNPISGHATLYWYQQILGQGPKLLIQFQNNGVVDDSQLPKDRFSAERLKGVDSTLKIQPAKLEDSAVYLCASGLKGGLTNQPQHFGDGTRLSIL.

The chain uses TRBV11-2 and TRBJ2-7, with D uncertain. The V and J ends lost 7 bases and 7 bases respectively, with 17 bases between them. The CDR3 totals 13 residues. CDR1 is SGHAT and CDR2 is FQNNGV in the germline V gene. The CDR3 region has the DNA TGTGCCAGCACCGGAAGCTGGTGGAATGAGCAGTACTTC. Its protein product is CASTGSWWNEQYF.

Of note for this clonotype: An end of the junction differs from the germline gene, which may be a read error. The chain links TRBV6-4 to TRBJ2-2; D remains unclear. Germline loops: CDR1 MRHNA, CDR2 SNTAGT. The CDR3 consists of 13 residues. CDR3: CASSSVNAGELFF. The DNA for the CDR3 is TGTGCCAGCAGTAGCGTGAACGCCGGGGAGCTGTTTTTT.

The gene calls are TRBV30 and TRBJ2-1; weak D call: TRBD2 (6 bases). The V gene lost 1 base and the J gene lost 7 bases, with 17 bases spanning the gap. Per the germline V gene, CDR1 is GTSNPN and CDR2 is SVGIG (reference sequence). This CDR3 has 15 amino acids. CDR3 nucleotide sequence: TGTGCCTGGAGTGAAGGGTCTAGCGAAGTGAATGAGCAGTTCTTC. This codes for CAWSEGSSEVNEQFF.

Concerning this clonotype: The conserved phenylalanine or tryptophan is not found at the CDR3 terminus, so this likely reflects a read error. The chain uses TRBV5-6 and TRBJ2-7; a possible D gene is TRBD1 (5 bases). The CDR3 is 13 amino acids. The V and J ends lost 4 bases and 7 bases respectively, with 15 bases between them. Germline loops: CDR1 SGHDT, CDR2 YYEEEE. The CDR3, as DNA: TGTGCCAGCAGCACAAAACAGGATCGGGAGCAGTACTTA. This translates into CASSTKQDREQYL.

Remarks on this clonotype: Mismatch with germline at one junction end may stem from a read error. The V call is TRBV4-1, the J call TRBJ2-6, with TRBD1 matching 10 bases. The CDR3 spans 17 residues. CDR1 and CDR2 from the germline V gene are MGHRA and YSYEKL. The CDR3 region is CASSQEGQGSGANVPTF. CDR3 nucleotide sequence: TGTGCCAGCAGCCAAGAGGGACAGGGGTCTGGGGCTAACGTCCCGACTTTC.